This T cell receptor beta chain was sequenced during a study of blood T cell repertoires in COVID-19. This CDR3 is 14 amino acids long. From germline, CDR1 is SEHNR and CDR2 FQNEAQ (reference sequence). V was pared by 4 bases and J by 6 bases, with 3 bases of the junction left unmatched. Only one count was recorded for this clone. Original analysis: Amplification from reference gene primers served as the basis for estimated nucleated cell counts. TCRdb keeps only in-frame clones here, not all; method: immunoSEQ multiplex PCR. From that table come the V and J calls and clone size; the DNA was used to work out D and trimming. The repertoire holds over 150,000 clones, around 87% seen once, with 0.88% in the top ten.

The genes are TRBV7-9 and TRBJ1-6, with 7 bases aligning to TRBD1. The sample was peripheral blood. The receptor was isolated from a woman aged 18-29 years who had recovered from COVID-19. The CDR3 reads CASSSGQANSPLHF. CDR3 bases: TGTGCCAGCAGCTCAGGACAGGCTAATTCACCCCTCCACTTT.